The 3 T cell receptor beta chains below were found in one sample sequenced in a study of shared clonotypes between healthy human individuals. The method was immunoSEQ multiplex PCR; TCRdb's version includes in-frame clones alone and lacks a portion of them. The sample consists of approximately 470,000 clones, 60% to 80% of them appearing once. Sequencing was done on a sample of PBMCs. Receptors originate from a woman between 35 and 50 years old in good health. Some clones in this sample may be carry-over from other donors' samples.

This chain joins TRBV18 and TRBJ2-5, with D unclear. The CDR3 consists of 11 residues. The V end lost 4 bases, the J end lost 5 bases, and 5 bases lay between the germline ends. Germline V gene sequence: CDR1 KGHSH, CDR2 LQKENI. This chain's CDR3 is CASSLEETQYF. DNA of the CDR3: TGTGCCAGCTCACTAGAGGAGACCCAGTACTTC.

This clone was counted only a few times. V and J are TRBV19 and TRBJ2-2; D ambiguous. V lost 3 bases to trimming and J lost 7 bases, with 12 bases between them. In germline, CDR1 is LNHDA, CDR2 SQIVND (reference sequence). The CDR3 consists of 14 residues. For the CDR3, the DNA is TGTGCCAGTAGTATGTGGAAATTTGGCGGGGAGCTGTTTTTT. It yields the protein CASSMWKFGGELFF.

The chain recombines TRBV7-2 with TRBJ2-7; 8 bases fit TRBD2. The CDR3 extends over 15 amino acids. V was clipped by 1 base and J by 4 bases; unmatched bases: 6. Germline lookup yields CDR1 SGHTA and CDR2 FQGNSA. CDR3 in amino acids: CASSLGSGGGYEQYF. The DNA for the CDR3 is TGTGCCAGCAGCTTAGGGTCGGGAGGGGGGTACGAGCAGTACTTC.